The rows below give T cell receptor beta chains drawn from one sample of a study of blood T cells in healthy people across ages. Using its own MiXCR run on the 5' RACE reads, TCRdb lists one record per CDR3 protein. The sample records roughly 1,500,000 distinct CDR3 sequences, about 35% being singletons. Source material: blood. The receptors originated from a woman aged 25 to 39 in good health. Each CDR3 is given with its conserved first and last residue. The D gene is left open where the match is weak. Where a row states a size, it is once, few, many or the class of an expanded clone; other rows omit it.

D gene	V gene	J gene	clone size	CDR3 length	CDR3 protein	CDR3 DNA
NA	TRBV12-3/TRBV12-4	TRBJ2-6	NA	16	CASSLDPRSGANVLTF	TGTGCCAGCAGTTTAGATCCGCGCTCTGGGGCCAACGTCCTGACTTTC
TRBD2	TRBV5-1	TRBJ2-5	few	16	CASSPGRLAGVETQYF	TGCGCCAGCAGCCCCGGCCGACTAGCGGGAGTGGAGACCCAGTACTTC
NA	TRBV27	TRBJ2-7	NA	13	CASTANGAYEQYF	TGTGCCAGCACCGCAAATGGTGCCTACGAGCAGTACTTC
NA	TRBV11-2	TRBJ2-7	few	14	CASSLGVASYEQYF	TGTGCCAGCAGCTTAGGGGTTGCCTCCTACGAGCAGTACTTC
NA	TRBV7-9	TRBJ1-1	few	16	CASSLARGRGDTEAFF	TGTGCCAGCAGCTTAGCGCGGGGGCGGGGAGACACTGAAGCTTTCTTT
TRBD1	TRBV5-1	TRBJ1-1	few	13	CASSGIGTAEAFF	TGCGCCAGCAGCGGGATAGGGACAGCGGAAGCTTTCTTT
NA	TRBV2	TRBJ2-5	NA	13	CASSSDSEGTQYF	TGTGCCAGCAGTAGCGACTCGGAAGGGACTCAGTACTTC
TRBD1	TRBV7-9	TRBJ2-1	few	16	CASSFRRGQGYNEQFF	TGTGCCAGCAGCTTTCGGAGGGGACAGGGCTACAATGAGCAGTTCTTC
NA	TRBV20-1	TRBJ1-1	many	11	CSARGPTEAFF	TGCAGTGCTAGAGGTCCGACTGAAGCTTTCTTT
NA	TRBV7-9	TRBJ1-6	few	16	CASSSPTGGDGSPLHF	TGTGCCAGCAGCTCACCGACAGGCGGAGATGGTTCACCCCTCCACTTT
NA	TRBV6-2/TRBV6-3	TRBJ2-5	few	12	CASTQRRETQYF	TGTGCCAGCACCCAGAGGCGAGAGACCCAGTACTTC
TRBD1	TRBV20-1	TRBJ2-7	many	15	CSAYPGQVVYGEQYF	TGCAGTGCTTACCCGGGACAGGTCGTGTACGGCGAGCAGTACTTC
TRBD2	TRBV24-1	TRBJ2-1	NA	15	CATSPGGASYNEQFF	TGTGCCACCAGCCCCGGGGGGGCCTCCTACAATGAGCAGTTCTTC
NA	TRBV4-1	TRBJ2-7	NA	16	CASSQEGFGAYNEQYF	TGCGCCAGCAGCCAAGAAGGGTTCGGGGCCTACAATGAGCAGTACTTC
NA	TRBV3-1	TRBJ1-2	NA	14	CASSKKGVVYGYTF	TGTGCCAGCAGCAAAAAGGGGGTGGTCTATGGCTACACCTTC
NA	TRBV7-8	TRBJ2-7	NA	14	CASRRSGFPYEQYF	TGTGCCAGCAGACGAAGCGGGTTCCCCTACGAGCAGTACTTC
TRBD2	TRBV20-1	TRBJ2-7	few	16	CSARDQPSGAFYEQYF	TGCAGTGCTAGAGATCAGCCGAGCGGGGCATTTTACGAGCAGTACTTC
TRBD1	TRBV25-1	TRBJ1-2	NA	13	CASSSDRGFGYTF	TGTGCCAGCAGTTCTGACAGGGGGTTTGGCTACACCTTC
TRBD1	TRBV5-5	TRBJ2-7	few	18	CASSLSGTGGGSVYEQYF	TGTGCCAGCAGCTTGTCCGGGACAGGGGGAGGGAGTGTCTACGAGCAGTACTTC
TRBD1	TRBV7-9	TRBJ2-7	few	14	CASRGQGVSNEQYF	TGTGCCAGCAGGGGACAGGGGGTCTCTAACGAGCAGTACTTC
TRBD1	TRBV5-1	TRBJ2-7	few	15	CASSPAGTGGYEQYF	TGCGCCAGCAGCCCGGCCGGGACAGGGGGCTACGAGCAGTACTTC
NA	TRBV13	TRBJ2-1	few	13	CASSILGIDEQFF	TGTGCCAGCAGCATCCTTGGGATCGATGAGCAGTTCTTC
NA	TRBV6-5	TRBJ1-2	NA	13	CASSLRRGEGYTF	TGTGCCAGCAGTCTGAGACGGGGGGAAGGCTACACCTTC
NA	TRBV4-2	TRBJ2-7	NA	16	CASSQGGTSRTYEQYF	TGTGCCAGCAGCCAAGGAGGTACTAGCAGAACCTACGAGCAGTACTTC
NA	TRBV9	TRBJ1-2	few	14	CASSVVGGVGGYTF	TGTGCCAGCAGCGTAGTTGGAGGGGTGGGCGGCTACACCTTC
NA	TRBV20-1	TRBJ2-1	many	12	CSARLVYNEQFF	TGCAGTGCTAGACTAGTCTACAATGAGCAGTTCTTC
NA	TRBV11-1	TRBJ1-1	once	14	CASSYSAGGSEAFF	TGTGCCAGCAGTTACTCGGCCGGGGGGAGTGAAGCTTTCTTT